Below, 3 T cell receptor beta chains from the same sample are listed, as sequenced in a study of shared clonotypes between healthy human individuals. TCRdb's table, derived via immunoSEQ multiplex PCR, lists solely in-frame clones and lacks some. The table records nearly 2 million clones, approximately 94% of them present only once. Naive CD8 cells lacked CD45RO and underwent positive selection for CCR7, leaving out terminally differentiated effector memory CD45RA+ cells. Specimen: naive CD8+ T cells sorted from blood. The receptor set was obtained from a young man in good health.

Only one count was recorded for this clone. The same CDR3 is also encoded by other DNA sequences in this sample. The chain joins TRBV5-6 to TRBJ2-1; tentatively, D is TRBD2 (6 bases). Germline loops: CDR1 SGHDT, CDR2 YYEEEE. There are 13 residues in the CDR3. Trimming shortened V by 5 bases and J by 2 bases, and 8 bases separated the two germline ends. In DNA form, the CDR3 reads TGTGCCAGCAGTCCGGGGGCCTACAATGAGCAGTTCTTC. Translating it yields CASSPGAYNEQFF.

The chain joins TRBV7-9 to TRBJ2-7, with unresolved D. CDR3 length: 17 amino acids. The germline gives CDR1 SEHNR, CDR2 FQNEAQ (reference sequence). The V end lost 5 bases, the J end lost 2 bases, and 22 bases lay between the germline ends. CDR3 sequence reads: CASSQTSDGSYTYEQYF. CDR3 coding DNA: TGTGCCAGCAGCCAAACCTCGGACGGATCCTACACCTACGAGCAGTACTTC.

The genes are TRBV4-1 and TRBJ1-2; tentatively, D is TRBD1 (5 bases). Trimming shortened V by 0 bases and J by 8 bases, and 16 bases separated the two germline ends. The CDR3 covers 15 residues. CDR1 and CDR2 from the germline V gene are MGHRA and YSYEKL. In DNA, the CDR3 is TGCGCCAGCAGCCAAGAGTGGGGCGGGTCTCGAGGCTACACCTTC. Protein: CASSQEWGGSRGYTF.